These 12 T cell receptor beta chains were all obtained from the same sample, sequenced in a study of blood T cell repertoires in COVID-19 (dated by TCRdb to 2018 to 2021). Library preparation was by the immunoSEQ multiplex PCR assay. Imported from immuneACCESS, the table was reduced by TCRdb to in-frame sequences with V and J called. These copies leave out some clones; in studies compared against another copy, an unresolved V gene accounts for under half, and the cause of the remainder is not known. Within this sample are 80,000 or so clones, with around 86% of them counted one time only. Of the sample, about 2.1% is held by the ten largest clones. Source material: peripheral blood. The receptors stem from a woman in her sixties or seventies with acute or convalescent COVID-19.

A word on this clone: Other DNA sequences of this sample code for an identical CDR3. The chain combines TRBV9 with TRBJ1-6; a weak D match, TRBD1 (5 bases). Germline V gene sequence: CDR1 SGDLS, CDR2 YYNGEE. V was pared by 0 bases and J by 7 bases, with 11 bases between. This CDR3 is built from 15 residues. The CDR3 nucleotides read TGTGCCAGCAGCGTAGCCGGGGGAGAAAATTCACCCCTCCACTTT. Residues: CASSVAGGENSPLHF.

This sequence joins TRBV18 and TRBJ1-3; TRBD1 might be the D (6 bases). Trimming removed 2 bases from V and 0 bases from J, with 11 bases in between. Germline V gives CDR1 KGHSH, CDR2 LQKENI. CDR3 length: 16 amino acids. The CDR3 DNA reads TGTGCCAGCTCACCATCGGCAGGGGTCTCTGGAAACACCATATATTTT. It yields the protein CASSPSAGVSGNTIYF.

The CDR3 loop is CASSLQWAVPNEQFF. In DNA, the CDR3 is TGTGCCAGCAGCTTACAGTGGGCAGTGCCCAATGAGCAGTTCTTC. J is TRBJ2-1 and V is TRBV7-2; D uncertain. Germline CDR1 and CDR2: SGHTA and FQGNSA. This CDR3 contains 15 residues. V lost 2 bases to trimming and J lost 6 bases, with 14 bases between them. Full variable domain (remainder filled in from reference TRBV7-2 and TRBJ2-1): GAGVSQSPSNKVTEKGKDVELRCDPISGHTALYWYRQSLGQGLEFLIYFQGNSAPDKSGLPSDRFSAERTGGSVSTLTIQRTQQEDSAVYLCASSLQWAVPNEQFFGPGTRLTVL.

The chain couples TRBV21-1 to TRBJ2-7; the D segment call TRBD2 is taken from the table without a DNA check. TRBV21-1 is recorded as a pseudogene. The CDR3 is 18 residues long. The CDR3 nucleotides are TGTGCCAGCAGCAAAGCAGGACCACTAGCGGAACACTCCTACGAGCAGTACTTC. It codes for CASSKAGPLAEHSYEQYF.

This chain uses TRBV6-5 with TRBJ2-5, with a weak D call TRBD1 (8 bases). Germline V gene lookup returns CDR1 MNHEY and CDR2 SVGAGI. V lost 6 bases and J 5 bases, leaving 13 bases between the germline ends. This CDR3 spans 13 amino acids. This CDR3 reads CASRLQGGETQYF. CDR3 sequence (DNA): TGTGCCAGCAGACTACAGGGGGGGGAGACCCAGTACTTC.

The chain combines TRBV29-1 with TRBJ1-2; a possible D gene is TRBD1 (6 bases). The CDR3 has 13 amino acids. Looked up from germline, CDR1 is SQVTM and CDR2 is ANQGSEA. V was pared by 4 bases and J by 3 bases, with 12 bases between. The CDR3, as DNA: TGCAGCGTTGGGGCTGAGGGGGACTATGGCTACACCTTC. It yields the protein CSVGAEGDYGYTF.

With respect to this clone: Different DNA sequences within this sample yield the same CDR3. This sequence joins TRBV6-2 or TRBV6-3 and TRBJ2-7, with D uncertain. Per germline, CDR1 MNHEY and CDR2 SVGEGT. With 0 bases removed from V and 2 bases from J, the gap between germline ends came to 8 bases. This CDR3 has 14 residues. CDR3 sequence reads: CASSYSSGPYEQYF. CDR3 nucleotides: TGTGCCAGCAGTTACTCATCAGGCCCCTACGAGCAGTACTTC.

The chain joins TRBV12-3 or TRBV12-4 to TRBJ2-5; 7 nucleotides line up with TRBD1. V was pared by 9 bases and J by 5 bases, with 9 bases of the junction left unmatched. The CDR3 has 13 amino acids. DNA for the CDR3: TGTGCCAGTAGTAGGGGGCGCCTGGAGACCCAGTACTTC. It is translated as CASSRGRLETQYF.

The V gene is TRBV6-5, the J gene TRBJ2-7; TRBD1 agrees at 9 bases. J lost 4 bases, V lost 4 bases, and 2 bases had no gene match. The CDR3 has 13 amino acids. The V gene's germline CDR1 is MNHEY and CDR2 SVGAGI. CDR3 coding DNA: TGTGCCAGCAGTTTTGACAGGGGGTACGAGCAGTACTTC. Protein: CASSFDRGYEQYF.

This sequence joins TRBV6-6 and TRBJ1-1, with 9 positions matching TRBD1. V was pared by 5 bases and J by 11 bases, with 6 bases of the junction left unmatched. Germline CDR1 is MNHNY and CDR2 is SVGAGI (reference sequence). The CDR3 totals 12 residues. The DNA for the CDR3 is TGTGCCAGCAGTCGGGACAGGGAAGGCGCTTTCTTT. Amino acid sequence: CASSRDREGAFF.

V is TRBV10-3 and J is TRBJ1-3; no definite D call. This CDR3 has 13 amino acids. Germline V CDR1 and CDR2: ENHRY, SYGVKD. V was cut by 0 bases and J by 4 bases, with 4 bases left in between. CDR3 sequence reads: CAISESEGNTIYF. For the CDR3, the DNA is TGTGCCATCAGTGAGTCGGAGGGAAACACCATATATTTT.

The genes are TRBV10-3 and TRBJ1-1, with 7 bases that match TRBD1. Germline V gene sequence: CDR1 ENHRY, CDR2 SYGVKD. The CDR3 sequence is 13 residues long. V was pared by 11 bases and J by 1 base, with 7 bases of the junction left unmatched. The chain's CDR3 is CASQGVANTEAFF. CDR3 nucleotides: TGTGCCTCTCAGGGGGTCGCGAACACTGAAGCTTTCTTT.